The 5 T cell receptor beta chains given below trace back to one sample, sequenced in a study of blood T cell repertoires in COVID-19. Libraries were prepared by immunoSEQ multiplex PCR; TCRdb keeps only in-frame clonotypes and omits some of them. Of under 200,000 clones in the sample, roughly 90% were seen once. Sequencing used peripheral blood. These receptors all come from a man in his fifties with acute or convalescent COVID-19.

V and J are TRBV19 and TRBJ2-6; D might be TRBD1 (6 bases). Looked up from germline, CDR1 is LNHDA and CDR2 is SQIVND (reference sequence). This CDR3 has 15 residues. The ends were cut back, 5 bases at V and 2 bases at J, with 10 bases in the middle. CDR3 sequence reads: CASSQGLAGANVLTF. The CDR3 coding sequence is TGTGCCAGTAGTCAGGGGCTGGCTGGGGCCAACGTCCTGACTTTC.

J is TRBJ1-1 and V is TRBV5-4, with 8 positions matching TRBD1. V trimming: 5 bases; J trimming: 4 bases; junction bases outside the gene matches: 13. CDR3 length: 16 residues. The germline gives CDR1 SGHNT, CDR2 YYREEE (reference sequence). The CDR3 nucleotides are TGTGCCAGCAGTCCTCCGGACAGGGTGGGGGGCACTGAAGCTTTCTTT. It translates to CASSPPDRVGGTEAFF.

This sequence joins TRBV27 and TRBJ2-1, with 8 nucleotides matching TRBD2. The CDR3 is made up of 13 amino acids. CDR1 is MNHEY, CDR2 SMNVEV, per germline (reference sequence). With V trimmed by 3 bases and J by 12 bases, 7 bases remained unmatched. CDR3 sequence (DNA): TGTGCCAGCAGTTTTAGCGGGATGGCTTGGCAGTTCTTC. It specifies CASSFSGMAWQFF.

The chain links TRBV7-2 to TRBJ1-3, with unresolved D. Germline values: CDR1 SGHTA, CDR2 FQGNSA. There are 17 residues in the CDR3. Deletions cut 1 base from V and 0 bases from J, with 13 bases between. CDR3 DNA: TGTGCCAGCAGCTTAGGACCGGGTCCGAGCTCTGGAAACACCATATATTTT. Protein sequence: CASSLGPGPSSGNTIYF.

The chain joins TRBV27 to TRBJ1-4; D may be TRBD1 (6 bases). Germline V gives CDR1 MNHEY, CDR2 SMNVEV (reference sequence). CDR3 length: 15 amino acids. The V and J ends lost 5 bases and 7 bases respectively, with 17 bases between them. CDR3 in DNA: TGTGCCAGCAGTCCTGAGGCAGGGGTGGCTGAAAAACTGTTTTTT. It is translated as CASSPEAGVAEKLFF.